This TCR beta chain was captured by sequencing in a study of cytomegalovirus exposure and HLA in healthy donors. Findings of the study overall: Judged likely to be a sequencing artifact was a cluster of highly shared sequence variants. Looking again later, the authors saw that most CMV-associated TCR beta chains seemed HLA-restricted.

Concerning this clone itself: Its specificity is not known.

With 60 Vbeta and 13 Jbeta primers, the PCR was carried out. The protocol was immunoSEQ multiplex PCR, while the TCRdb copy is restricted to in-frame clones and leaves out a portion. The table lists 150,000 to 200,000 clones, approximately 73% of them singletons. V dropped 4 bases and J dropped 4; count of bases not matched to a gene: 7. The CDR3 consists of 15 residues. CDR1 is SGDLS, CDR2 YYNGEE, per germline. The origin of this receptor is a man aged 50-59 years in good health and CMV-seronegative. The sample was PBMCs. The chain recombines TRBV9 with TRBJ2-1; 8 nucleotides agree with TRBD2. As DNA, the CDR3 is TGTGCCAGCAGCTCCCCTTCGGGGGGGTACAATGAGCAGTTCTTC. Translating it yields CASSSPSGGYNEQFF.